This T cell receptor beta chain was recovered during a study of blood T cell repertoires in COVID-19 (dated by TCRdb to 2018 to 2020). Regarding the complete study: The collaborator samples originated in the United States, Italy and Spain and spanned the acute and convalescent phases of COVID-19. The material from the prospective study consisted of cDNA or gDNA derived from T cells, B-cell-depleted T cells, or PBMCs. Subjects who had been exposed to COVID-19, were actively infected with it, or had recovered from it provided the deeply sampled blood TCRbeta repertoires that made up the dataset. The repertoires were released in a freely available public database meant as a resource for research on the immune response to SARS-CoV-2. The samples were drawn from two sources: the first 160 participants of the ongoing ImmuneRACE study, and 1,000 to 1,500 subjects contributed by 6 global collaborators. The sample metadata nearly always contained a de-identified subject ID, COVID-19 status, age in years and sex. Where available, HLA class I and class II types were obtained from metadata supplied by the sample provider rather than from assay-based typing.

V is clipped by 3 bases and J by 3 bases, and the sequence between their germline boundaries is 9 bases long. From a lookup of the germline V gene, CDR1 and CDR2 are SGDLS and YYNGEE. From the cysteine up to the phenylalanine, the CDR3 has a length of 13 residues. This entry keeps only the CDR3 DNA: 39 bases, framed from base 1. Worth noting for this clone: Its antigen specificity is not known. Base qualities are not at hand, and no much larger clone is one base apart.

The paper's findings and limits, for the study overall: Clinical and demographic metadata were provided uncurated, with the amount varying by source and participant.

Whole blood was collected in K2EDTA tubes by collaborating institutions according to the institutions' own protocols. For TCRbeta analysis, collaborators shipped samples as frozen whole blood, isolated PBMCs, or DNA extracted from either of those sample types. The immunoSEQ Assay, a bias-controlled multiplex PCR, was used to amplify TCRbeta CDR3 regions from genomic DNA. As for the authors' bioinformatics: Within the assay, amplification of reference gene primers was used to estimate how many nucleated cells each sample contained. To quantify the absolute abundance of each unique TCRbeta CDR3 rearrangement, sequence reads were collapsed and filtered. Productive Simpson clonality was computed per sample as the square root of Simpson's diversity index over productive rearrangements. TCRdb's version of the immuneACCESS table is confined to in-frame rearrangements and falls short of the full clone set. An unresolved V gene accounts for under half of the shortfall where checked; the remainder is of unknown origin. For V, J and clone size, that table is used; D and trimming come from the DNA. A total of more than 95,000 clones appear in this sample, 81% of them only once. The top ten clonotypes cover around two fifths of the sample.

In this chain, TRBV9 is recombined with TRBJ1-2; the D gene is perhaps TRBD1, from 6 matching bases. This clonotype originated in a man older than 75 with acute or convalescent COVID-19. Sequenced input: peripheral blood. The sequenced DNA: TGTGCCAGCAGCGAACAGGGACACTATGGCTACACCTTC. Protein translation: CASSEQGHYGYTF.